The rows below give T cell receptor beta chains drawn from one sample of a study of cytomegalovirus exposure and HLA in healthy donors. Profiling relied on immunoSEQ multiplex PCR, and the TCRdb table lists in-frame clones only, not all of them. Of 150,000 to 200,000 clones listed, about 81% are singletons. The material sequenced was PBMCs. These receptors were collected from a man aged 18-30 years in good health and CMV-seronegative. CDR3s include the opening cysteine and the closing phenylalanine or tryptophan. A D gene is named only where the DNA matches it firmly. Only part of the rows carry a size: once, few, many, or a class if the clone is expanded.

j_call	v_call	d_call	cdr3_length	clone_size	cdr3_nt	cdr3_aa
TRBJ2-1	TRBV28	TRBD1	14	NA	TGTGCCAGCAGTTTACAGGGGGCCTACAATGAGCAGTTCTTC	CASSLQGAYNEQFF
TRBJ2-1	TRBV7-9	TRBD2	14	NA	TGTGCCAGCAGAACGGGACTAGCGGGGGCTGAGCAGTTCTTC	CASRTGLAGAEQFF
TRBJ2-1	TRBV11-3	TRBD2	14	few	TGTGCCAGCAGCTTACCGGGGGGATACAATGAGCAGTTCTTC	CASSLPGGYNEQFF
TRBJ2-1	TRBV4-2	TRBD2	16	few	TGTGCCAGCAGCCATTATAGCGGGAGCTCCTACAATGAGCAGTTCTTC	CASSHYSGSSYNEQFF
TRBJ2-5	TRBV7-9	NA	14	NA	TGTGCCAGCAGCTTTAAGAACAGCCAAGAGACCCAGTACTTC	CASSFKNSQETQYF
TRBJ2-5	TRBV4-3	TRBD2	16	NA	TGCGCCAGCAGCCAAGAAAAGACTAGCTTCCCAGAGACCCAGTACTTC	CASSQEKTSFPETQYF
TRBJ1-3	TRBV10-3	TRBD1	14	NA	TGTGCCATCAGTGGACAGGGGGCTGGAAACACCATATATTTT	CAISGQGAGNTIYF
TRBJ1-1	TRBV5-1	NA	16	NA	TGCGCCAGCAGCTTGGAAGGACAGAGGTCGAACACTGAAGCTTTCTTT	CASSLEGQRSNTEAFF
TRBJ2-5	TRBV19	TRBD2	16	NA	TGTGCCAGTAGTAGTGCGGGGGGGCCCACGGGAGAGACCCAGTACTTC	CASSSAGGPTGETQYF
TRBJ2-1	TRBV5-1	NA	15	NA	TGCGCCAGCAGCTTGGTCTTCTTAGGACTCGATGAGCAGTTCTTC	CASSLVFLGLDEQFF
TRBJ2-7	TRBV2	NA	14	NA	TGTGCCAGCAGTGCGGCAGGGTTCAAGAACGAGCAGTACTTC	CASSAAGFKNEQYF
TRBJ2-1	TRBV7-8	TRBD2	16	NA	TGTGCCAGCAGTATCCTTAGCGGGTACTCCTACAATGAGCAGTTCTTC	CASSILSGYSYNEQFF
TRBJ1-2	TRBV15	TRBD1	15	NA	TGTGCCACCAGCAGAGGTGGGACAGGGAGCTATGGCTACACCTTC	CATSRGGTGSYGYTF
TRBJ1-1	TRBV18	NA	14	NA	TGTGCCAGCTCACCGGTCACAGCGAACACTGAAGCTTTCTTT	CASSPVTANTEAFF
TRBJ2-3	TRBV7-9	TRBD2	15	NA	TGTGCCCTCGCGGGGGATGTCCCCAACACAGATACGCAGTATTTT	CALAGDVPNTDTQYF
TRBJ2-7	TRBV27	TRBD1	16	NA	TGTGCCAGCAGTTTAAACGTTAGACAGGGGGCTGACGAGCAGTACTTC	CASSLNVRQGADEQYF
TRBJ2-7	TRBV5-1	TRBD2	17	NA	TGCGCCAGCAGCTTGTGGTTAGCGGGAGGGAGTAGCTACGAGCAGTACTTC	CASSLWLAGGSSYEQYF
TRBJ1-5	TRBV6-5	NA	15	NA	TGTGCCAGCAGCTATAGTGGGGCGAGCAATCAGCCCCAGCATTTT	CASSYSGASNQPQHF
TRBJ2-1	TRBV6-5	NA	13	NA	TGTGCCAGCAGCTCAGGGGAAGTCAATGAGCAGTTCTTC	CASSSGEVNEQFF
TRBJ2-1	TRBV7-9	TRBD2	15	NA	TGTGCCGTAGGGACTAGCGGGAGATCTCACAATGAGCAGTTCTTC	CAVGTSGRSHNEQFF
TRBJ2-3	TRBV5-8	TRBD2	18	NA	TGTGCCAGCAGCTCTAGCGGGGGGCCCCGTCGTGGCACAGATACGCAGTATTTT	CASSSSGGPRRGTDTQYF
TRBJ2-7	TRBV5-3	TRBD1	16	NA	TGTGCCAGAAGAGGGGGGACCGACAGGGGATTTGGGGAGCAGTACTTC	CARRGGTDRGFGEQYF
TRBJ2-5	TRBV19	TRBD2	14	NA	TGTGCCAGTAGTTCCAGCCGGGAGGTGAAGACCCAGTACTTC	CASSSSREVKTQYF
TRBJ1-4	TRBV13	NA	15	NA	TGTGCCAGCAGCTCGTTACGGGGGGATAAGGAAAAACTGTTTTTT	CASSSLRGDKEKLFF
TRBJ1-1	TRBV30	TRBD1	12	NA	TGTGCCTGGGGACAGGAAAACACTGAAGCTTTCTTT	CAWGQENTEAFF
TRBJ1-3	TRBV6-5	NA	12	NA	TGTGCCAGCAGTTCGGTTGGAAACACCATATATTTT	CASSSVGNTIYF
TRBJ1-2	TRBV10-3	TRBD1	14	few	TGTGCCATCAGTGAGTCGACAGGGGGCTATGGCTACACCTTC	CAISESTGGYGYTF
TRBJ1-1	TRBV14	NA	13	NA	TGTGCCAGCAGCCAAGTATACTCGCGTGAAGCTTTCTTT	CASSQVYSREAFF
TRBJ2-3	TRBV4-1	TRBD2	18	NA	TGCGCCAGCAGCCGAACCGGGACTAGTCGGACTAGCACAGATACGCAGTATTTT	CASSRTGTSRTSTDTQYF
TRBJ1-3	TRBV28	NA	17	NA	TGTGCCAGCAGTTTATCCTCAGGGGTTTTCTCTGGAAACACCATATATTTT	CASSLSSGVFSGNTIYF
TRBJ2-7	TRBV23-1	NA	15	NA	TGCGCCAGCAGTCAAAGGCGTAGGGACACCTACGAGCAGTACTTC	CASSQRRRDTYEQYF
TRBJ2-3	TRBV2	TRBD2	16	NA	TGTGCCAGCACCCCTATCGGAGCGGGGGGCACAGATACGCAGTATTTT	CASTPIGAGGTDTQYF
TRBJ2-5	TRBV5-4	TRBD2	18	NA	TGTGCCAGCAGCTTGGAAGGGCTAGCGGGGGGTACCAAAAGGGCCCAGTACTTC	CASSLEGLAGGTKRAQYF
TRBJ2-1	TRBV28	TRBD2	16	NA	TGTGCCAGCAGTTTTGGGGGAGGAGCCGGGGGGAATGAGCAGTTCTTC	CASSFGGGAGGNEQFF
TRBJ2-1	TRBV6-5	NA	12	NA	TGTGCCAGCAGTTACGTCGGGAATGAGCAGTTCTTC	CASSYVGNEQFF
TRBJ1-6	TRBV11-2	NA	16	few	TGTGCCAGCAGCTTATCTTTAGGGCAGGGCCTAGTTTCCCTCCACTTT	CASSLSLGQGLVSLHF
TRBJ1-3	TRBV19	NA	13	NA	TGTGCCAGTAGTAATGAGAGCGGAAACACCATATATTTT	CASSNESGNTIYF
TRBJ1-4	TRBV6-6	TRBD1	14	NA	TGTGCCAGCAGTTACGAGGACAGGACGAGCAAACTGTTTTTT	CASSYEDRTSKLFF
TRBJ2-1	TRBV25-1	NA	15	NA	TGTGCCAGTACAAACTTCCGGGGCTCCTACAATGAGCAGTTCTTC	CASTNFRGSYNEQFF
TRBJ1-2	TRBV29-1	TRBD1	14	NA	TGCAGCGTTGAAGAGGAGGCCAGGGGGCACGGCTACACCTTC	CSVEEEARGHGYTF
TRBJ1-5	TRBV19	TRBD1	16	NA	TGTGCCAGTAGTAGAGCGGCAGGGGGTCTCAATCAGCCCCAGCATTTT	CASSRAAGGLNQPQHF
TRBJ2-7	TRBV9	TRBD2	12	NA	TGTGCCAGCAGTTCTGGGGGGGTCGAGCAGTACTTC	CASSSGGVEQYF
TRBJ2-7	TRBV13	NA	18	NA	TGTGCCAGCAGCGGCACTGTGGAGGGGGCTGTCAACTCCTACGAGCAGTACTTC	CASSGTVEGAVNSYEQYF
TRBJ1-4	TRBV7-8	TRBD1	14	NA	TGTGCCAGCAGCTTTTTGACAGGGGGAAAAAAACTGTTTTTT	CASSFLTGGKKLFF
TRBJ2-3	TRBV5-4	NA	13	NA	TGTGCCAGCAGCCGAGGGCCCACAGATACGCAGTATTTT	CASSRGPTDTQYF
TRBJ2-7	TRBV6-1	TRBD1	15	NA	TGTGCCAGCAGTGAAGTTGGGACAGGGAACTACGAGCAGTACTTC	CASSEVGTGNYEQYF
TRBJ2-5	TRBV5-6	NA	16	NA	TGTGCCAGCAGCTTGTTGGGGGGAGCGGGTCAAGAGACCCAGTACTTC	CASSLLGGAGQETQYF
TRBJ2-2	TRBV6-1	TRBD2	14	NA	TGTGCCAGCAGCCCGGGACTAGCGGCCGGGGAGCTGTTTTTT	CASSPGLAAGELFF
TRBJ1-3	TRBV7-6	NA	13	NA	TGTGCCAGCAGCACCTCGGGGGGAAACACCATATATTTT	CASSTSGGNTIYF
TRBJ2-7	TRBV5-1	NA	13	NA	TGCGCCAGCAGCTTGGGGGGGGAGTACGAGCAGTACTTC	CASSLGGEYEQYF